This T cell receptor (beta chain) was recovered during a study of cytomegalovirus exposure and HLA in healthy donors. Across the study: Earlier, some 180 million T cells were analyzed, and 90 million to 120 million unique TCR beta sequences were found among them.

PCR involved 60 Vbeta and 13 Jbeta primers. The method was immunoSEQ multiplex PCR; TCRdb's version includes in-frame clones alone and lacks a portion of them. The data show around 70,000 clones, with roughly 74% seen just once and over 10% held by the top ten. Donors sampled were nominally healthy, though unrecorded immune exposures were likely. This donor's file did not include a recorded CMV serostatus. The receptor comes from a human donor in good health. Input material: PBMCs.

The CDR3 here is CASSGTGLINYGYTF. CDR3 bases: TGTGCCAGCAGCGGGACAGGCTTGATTAACTATGGCTACACCTTC. The chain combines TRBV9 with TRBJ1-2; 7 bases are a match to TRBD1. With V trimmed by 3 bases and J by 1 base, 6 bases remained unmatched. The CDR3 runs 15 residues. Germline V lookup: CDR1 SGDLS, CDR2 YYNGEE.